The T cell receptor (beta chain) described here comes from a study of human T cells and chemical hapten exposure. Whole-study context: Doses of diphenylcyclopropenone went to the patients' scalps weekly throughout the approximately 25-week study. Findings of the study overall: All donors were alopecia patients, so their immunity may differ from that of healthy people.

Methods used by the authors: Sequenced samples showed a median of 95,638 TCRs each, with counts running from around 24,000 to 710,000. TCRdb re-analysed the RACE reads in MiXCR, keeping a single row per CDR3 protein. The V and J calls follow TCRdb's processing rather than the paper's. The repertoire holds approximately 84,000 distinct CDR3 sequences, about 9.9% seen once, with 1.6% in the top ten. This clonotype was picked up a small number of times. The antigen is undetermined. As to time point: patch test 2, 6 weeks after DPC sensitization. Treatment here: therapeutic diphenylcyclopropenone sensitization with weekly scalp DPC. Each patch test followed a blood draw. The germline gives CDR1 SGHNT, CDR2 YENEEA. V shed 3 bases and J shed 6 bases, with 8 bases lying between them. This CDR3 spans 13 amino acids.

This receptor was obtained from a man younger than 30 with alopecia areata. Some clones in this sample may be carry-over from other donors' samples. The sequencing here drew on whole blood, taken in connection with sensitization to the hapten diphenylcyclopropenone (DPC). J is TRBJ2-2 and V is TRBV11-3, with D hard to call. The CDR3 DNA follows: TGTGCCAGCAGCTTTAGTCCGGCCGGGGAGCTGTTTTTT. It translates to CASSFSPAGELFF.